Each of the 29 T cell receptor beta chains below was sequenced from the same sample in a study of blood T cell repertoires in COVID-19. Profiling relied on immunoSEQ multiplex PCR, and the TCRdb table lists in-frame clones only, not all of them. The sample includes about 120,000 clones, about 74% of them seen just once. The sequenced sample consisted of peripheral blood. Source of these receptors: a human donor in a cohort sampled during active COVID-19.

The chain has TRBV19 and TRBJ1-2; 7 positions match TRBD1. Losses at the gene ends were 6 bases for V and 5 bases for J; bases not matched to a gene: 3. This CDR3 has 12 amino acids. Germline CDR1 is LNHDA and CDR2 is SQIVND (reference sequence). The CDR3 loop reads CASSWGQYGYTF. DNA for the CDR3: TGTGCCAGTAGCTGGGGACAGTATGGCTACACCTTC.

This clone appeared a single time. The CDR3 protein is CASSGEGSNTEAFF. The CDR3, as DNA: TGTGCCAGCAGCGGAGAGGGTTCGAACACTGAAGCTTTCTTT. V and J are TRBV7-9 and TRBJ1-1; D not resolved. Trimming removed 5 bases at V and 1 base at J, with 11 bases between. The CDR3 has 14 amino acids. The germline V gene encodes CDR1 SEHNR and CDR2 FQNEAQ (reference sequence).

V and J are TRBV27 and TRBJ1-2, with D uncertain. CDR3 length: 13 amino acids. Trimming left V 5 bases short and J 6 bases short, with 13 bases between. The germline gives CDR1 MNHEY, CDR2 SMNVEV (reference sequence). The CDR3 DNA follows: TGTGCCAGCAGTCTGAAAGGAACTAATGGCTACACCTTC. Protein sequence: CASSLKGTNGYTF.

J is TRBJ1-4 and V is TRBV10-3; D gene ambiguous. The CDR3 runs to 14 residues. V was cut by 10 bases and J by 4 bases, with 16 bases left in between. Per germline, CDR1 ENHRY and CDR2 SYGVKD. The CDR3 coding sequence is TGTGCCACCACCCAAGGTCGGGGTAATGAAAAACTGTTTTTT. Its protein product is CATTQGRGNEKLFF.

This sequence joins TRBV29-1 and TRBJ1-2, with D hard to call. Germline-derived CDR1 and CDR2 are SQVTM and ANQGSEA. The CDR3 sequence is 13 residues long. Trimming took 1 base from V and 3 from J, leaving 9 bases between them. The CDR3 DNA is TGCAGCGTTGAAGGACCGGGATACTATGGCTACACCTTC. This encodes CSVEGPGYYGYTF.

This chain joins TRBV7-8 and TRBJ2-7; no clear D gene. The CDR3 spans 13 residues. Looked up from germline, CDR1 is SGHVS and CDR2 is FQNEAQ. Trimming took off 5 bases at V and 4 bases at J, with 12 bases between the two ends. CDR3 amino acids: CASSSFGLYEQYF. The DNA of the CDR3 is TGTGCCAGCAGCAGTTTTGGCCTGTACGAGCAGTACTTC.

The genes are TRBV28 and TRBJ2-7; perhaps TRBD1 as D (5 bases). Trimming shortened V by 5 bases and J by 3 bases, and 17 bases separated the two germline ends. Germline V gene data show CDR1 as MDHEN and CDR2 as SYDVKM. CDR3 length equals 15 residues. The CDR3 nucleotides read TGTGCCAGCAGTATCCAGACAGAGCTTCACTACGAGCAGTACTTC. It specifies CASSIQTELHYEQYF.

V is TRBV5-1 and J is TRBJ2-7, with D tentatively TRBD2 (5 bases). The CDR3 covers 13 residues. Per the germline V gene, CDR1 is SGHRS and CDR2 is YFSETQ. Trimming cost V 3 bases and J 5 bases, with 12 bases left between them. CDR3 coding DNA: TGCGCCAGCAGCTCCCCGCCGGGGAACGAGCAGTACTTC. Translation gives CASSSPPGNEQYF.

CDR3 protein: CASSLARTPGEQYF. The CDR3 nucleotides are TGTGCCAGCAGCTTAGCTAGGACCCCGGGAGAGCAGTACTTC. V usage is TRBV7-9 and J usage is TRBJ2-7, with a possible D match to TRBD2 (5 bases). Germline assignment: CDR1 SEHNR and CDR2 FQNEAQ (reference sequence). The CDR3 spans 14 residues. V lost 0 bases and J 7 bases, leaving 13 bases between the germline ends.

This clone appeared a single time. V is TRBV14 and J is TRBJ1-1, with D uncertain. There are 10 residues in the CDR3. V was pared by 2 bases and J by 10 bases, with 5 bases between. Germline CDR1 SGHDN, CDR2 FVKESK. The CDR3 region has the DNA TGTGCCAGCAGCCAACCTACAGCTTTCTTT. It codes for CASSQPTAFF.

This clone was seen only a few times. In DNA form, the CDR3 reads TGTGCCAGCAGCTTAACGGGAGGGCTGCAGTACGAGCAGTACTTC. Protein sequence: CASSLTGGLQYEQYF. The rearrangement uses TRBV7-9 and TRBJ2-7, with 8 nucleotides matching TRBD2. From germline, CDR1 is SEHNR and CDR2 FQNEAQ (reference sequence). This CDR3 is 15 amino acids long. The V segment lost 2 bases and the J segment 4 bases; nucleotides outside the gene matches: 7.

Note on this clone: Sequence at one end of the junction differs from germline and may be a read error. This chain links TRBV7-8 with TRBJ2-7, with a tentative D call TRBD1 (6 bases). Germline V gene lookup returns CDR1 SGHVS and CDR2 FQNEAQ. The CDR3 has 15 amino acids. The CDR3 DNA is TGTGCCAGCAGCTCGTACCGGGACACCTCCCACGAGCAGTACTTC. Its protein product is CASSSYRDTSHEQYF.

The chain joins TRBV25-1 to TRBJ1-2; 7 nucleotides match TRBD1. Germline CDR1 and CDR2: MGHDK and SYGVNS. Germline trimming cut 5 bases from V and 3 bases from J; bases unmatched to any gene: 6. The CDR3 consists of 14 residues. CDR3 region: CASSPGQDYYGYTF. CDR3 bases: TGTGCCAGCAGTCCCGGACAGGACTACTATGGCTACACCTTC.

This clone has only one observation. V gene TRBV15 combines with J gene TRBJ2-1, with 9 bases fitting TRBD2. This CDR3 region has 16 residues. Germline assignment: CDR1 LNHNV and CDR2 YYDKDF (reference sequence). The V segment lost 0 bases and the J segment 8 bases; nucleotides outside the gene matches: 8. In nucleotides, the CDR3 is TGTGCCACCAGCAGAGATCGGGCGGGAGGGGTCGATGAGCAGTTCTTC. Translation: CATSRDRAGGVDEQFF.

The chain links TRBV11-3 to TRBJ2-7, with 10 positions matching TRBD1. Per the germline V gene, CDR1 is SGHNT and CDR2 is YENEEA. Germline trimming cut 1 base from V and 4 bases from J; bases unmatched to any gene: 4. The CDR3 has 15 residues. For the CDR3, the DNA is TGTGCCAGCAGCTTAGCCGGGACAGGGGCTTACGAGCAGTACTTC. Amino acid sequence: CASSLAGTGAYEQYF.

The genes are TRBV2 and TRBJ2-7; maybe TRBD1 (5 bases). The CDR3 runs 14 residues. Trimming pared 3 bases from V and 1 base from J, leaving 10 bases between. The V gene's germline CDR1 is SNHLY and CDR2 FYNNEI. CDR3 in DNA: TGTGCCAGCAGTGAGGGCAGGGCGTCCTACGAGCAGTACTTC. Its translation is CASSEGRASYEQYF.

V is TRBV11-2 and J is TRBJ2-5, with a weak D call TRBD2 (5 bases). Germline CDR1 and CDR2: SGHAT and FQNNGV. V lost 5 bases, J lost 2 bases, and 12 bases lay in between. This CDR3 has 14 amino acids. CDR3 protein: CASSPGFGQETQYF. The CDR3 DNA follows: TGTGCCAGCAGCCCGGGGTTTGGACAAGAGACCCAGTACTTC.

This sequence joins TRBV6-5 and TRBJ2-6; D gene ambiguous. V lost 6 bases and J 3 bases, leaving 9 bases between the germline ends. Germline V gene sequence: CDR1 MNHEY, CDR2 SVGAGI. This CDR3 has 14 residues. The CDR3 coding sequence is TGTGCCAGCAGAGCTTACGGTGGGGCCAACGTCCTGACTTTC. It specifies CASRAYGGANVLTF.

Only one count was recorded for this clone. The chain couples TRBV19 to TRBJ1-4, with D perhaps matching TRBD1 (5 bases). The germline V gene has CDR1 LNHDA and CDR2 SQIVND (reference sequence). V was shortened by 4 bases and J by 8 bases, with 14 bases between the two germline ends. CDR3 length equals 14 residues. In DNA form, the CDR3 reads TGTGCCAGTAGTAGCGACAGATCTTACGAAAAACTGTTTTTT. Amino acid sequence: CASSSDRSYEKLFF. Full variable domain (missing parts from reference TRBV19 and TRBJ1-4): DGGITQSPKYLFRKEGQNVTLSCEQNLNHDAMYWYRQDPGQGLRLIYYSQIVNDFQKGDIAEGYSVSREKKESFPLTVTSAQKNPTAFYLCASSSDRSYEKLFFGSGTQLSVL.

This clone was seen a handful of times. The chain carries TRBV7-8 and TRBJ2-7, with 7 bases aligning to TRBD2. Germline lookup yields CDR1 SGHVS and CDR2 FQNEAQ. The length of the CDR3 is 15 residues. The J segment lost 5 bases and the V segment lost 1 base, leaving 8 bases of the junction unmatched. The CDR3 here is CASSLVVGLPDEQYF. The CDR3 nucleotides read TGTGCCAGCAGCTTAGTCGTGGGACTACCAGACGAGCAGTACTTC.

The CDR3 region has the DNA TGTGCCAGCAGCAAGGGTGAAGGAAGCGGCTATGGCTACACCTTC. Translation gives CASSKGEGSGYGYTF. The rearrangement links TRBV21-1 to TRBJ1-2. TRBV21-1 is recorded as a pseudogene. The CDR3 has 15 amino acids.

This rearrangement joins TRBV29-1 to TRBJ2-7, with TRBD1 matching over 8 bases. The length of the CDR3 is 13 residues. With 6 bases clipped from V and 5 bases from J, the junction kept 9 bases outside the gene matches. Germline assignment: CDR1 SQVTM and CDR2 ANQGSEA. CDR3 bases: TGCAGCGTCCGGACAGGGAAGGTCCACGAGCAGTACTTC. Translated, it gives CSVRTGKVHEQYF.

The chain carries TRBV7-9 and TRBJ1-5; D is perhaps TRBD1 (6 bases). The CDR3 covers 16 residues. Trimming cost V 0 bases and J 3 bases, with 12 bases left between them. CDR1 and CDR2 from the germline V gene are SEHNR and FQNEAQ (reference sequence). CDR3 bases: TGTGCCAGCAGCTTAGCAGGGGGTCCCTCCAATCAGCCCCAGCATTTT. Residues: CASSLAGGPSNQPQHF.

The chain combines TRBV7-9 with TRBJ2-6; D call uncertain. Per germline, CDR1 SEHNR and CDR2 FQNEAQ (reference sequence). Trimming removed 5 bases at V and 4 bases at J, with 6 bases between. The CDR3 sequence is 13 residues long. CDR3 sequence reads: CASSLRGANVLTF. The CDR3 region has the DNA TGTGCCAGCAGCCTACGGGGGGCCAACGTCCTGACTTTC.

The rearrangement uses TRBV27 and TRBJ2-7; possible D gene TRBD2, 6 bases. V lost 3 bases and J 5 bases, leaving 17 bases between the germline ends. The length of the CDR3 is 15 residues. The germline V gene encodes CDR1 MNHEY and CDR2 SMNVEV (reference sequence). The CDR3 is CASSFTPGRRDEQYF. In DNA, the CDR3 is TGTGCCAGCAGTTTTACCCCAGGGAGGCGTGACGAGCAGTACTTC.

The J gene is TRBJ1-4, the V gene TRBV7-9; TRBD1 aligns across 9 bases. This CDR3 comprises 14 residues. The germline V gene encodes CDR1 SEHNR and CDR2 FQNEAQ (reference sequence). Losses at the gene ends were 4 bases for V and 8 bases for J; bases not matched to a gene: 5. The CDR3 protein is CASSWDRVWEKLFF. The CDR3 nucleotides are TGTGCCAGCAGCTGGGACAGGGTTTGGGAAAAACTGTTTTTT.

V and J are TRBV7-9 and TRBJ1-1, with 7 bases that match TRBD1. The CDR3 length is 14 residues. The V segment lost 5 bases and the J segment 5 bases; nucleotides outside the gene matches: 8. CDR1 and CDR2 (germline): SEHNR, FQNEAQ (reference sequence). The CDR3 region has the DNA TGTGCCAGCAGCCCCGACAGGGAAGGTACTGAAGCTTTCTTT. Translation: CASSPDREGTEAFF.

J is TRBJ1-6 and V is TRBV11-3; perhaps TRBD1 as D (5 bases). V gave up 2 bases and J gave up 10 bases, with 6 bases separating them. The CDR3 extends over 12 amino acids. The germline CDR1 and CDR2 sequences are SGHNT and YENEEA. CDR3 sequence: CASSLWGSPLHF. The DNA of the CDR3 is TGTGCCAGCAGCTTATGGGGCTCACCCCTCCACTTT.

The chain carries TRBV30 and TRBJ2-7; TRBD2 matches 9 bases. The V segment lost 2 bases and the J segment 4 bases; nucleotides outside the gene matches: 6. This CDR3 contains 14 residues. Germline V lookup: CDR1 GTSNPN, CDR2 SVGIG (reference sequence). The CDR3 bases are TGTGCCTGGAGTCCAAGCGGGGGGTCTTACGAGCAGTACTTC. Residues: CAWSPSGGSYEQYF.